This record looks at one T cell receptor beta chain sequence and its context. Libraries were prepared by immunoSEQ multiplex PCR; TCRdb keeps only in-frame clonotypes and omits some of them. The sample has about 120,000 clones; approximately 92% are singletons. Germline values: CDR1 MNHEY, CDR2 SMNVEV (reference sequence). Trimming took 5 bases from V and 5 from J, leaving 10 bases between them. The CDR3 totals 13 residues. These data are taken from a study of control samples from healthy donors and cancer patients. The source material was PBMCs. V is TRBV27 and J is TRBJ1-5, with a tentative D call TRBD1 (5 bases). The sequence was collected from a man older than 75 with head and neck cancer. CDR3 nucleotide sequence: TGTGCCAGCAGTATGTCCAGGGATCAGCCCCAGCATTTT. This translates into CASSMSRDQPQHF.